One and the same sample provided the 7 T cell receptor beta chains below, sequenced in a study of blood T cell repertoires in COVID-19. Method: immunoSEQ multiplex PCR; TCRdb's copy keeps in-frame clones and lacks some. In the table there are approximately 350,000 clones, about 89% of which are singletons. The sequenced material came from peripheral blood. The source is a woman aged 50 to 60 with COVID-19, enrolled during active disease.

This chain uses TRBV27 with TRBJ2-6, with D possibly TRBD1 on 5 matching bases. The CDR3 spans 18 residues. Trimming took off 2 bases at V and 2 bases at J, with 16 bases between the two ends. CDR1 and CDR2 from the germline V gene are MNHEY and SMNVEV (reference sequence). The CDR3 sequence is CASSLQGRFRAGANVLTF. Written as DNA, the CDR3 is TGTGCCAGCAGTTTACAGGGTAGGTTTAGAGCTGGGGCCAACGTCCTGACTTTC.

The V call is TRBV30, the J call TRBJ2-3, with 7 positions matching TRBD1. After removal of 0 bases from V and 3 bases from J, the junction contained 18 bases not matched to a gene. CDR1 GTSNPN and CDR2 SVGIG come from the germline V gene (reference sequence). The CDR3 covers 19 residues. The CDR3 loop is CAWSVIGFWDSKGTDTQYF. CDR3 sequence (DNA): TGTGCCTGGAGTGTAATAGGGTTTTGGGACAGTAAAGGAACAGATACGCAGTATTTT.

The chain recombines TRBV11-3 with TRBJ2-5; 13 nucleotides line up with TRBD2. The CDR3 has 17 amino acids. The germline gives CDR1 SGHNT, CDR2 YENEEA. V trimming: 1 base; J trimming: 5 bases; junction bases outside the gene matches: 7. CDR3 in DNA: TGTGCCAGCAGCTTAGGAACTAGCGGGAGGGCCTTCGAGACCCAGTACTTC. Protein sequence: CASSLGTSGRAFETQYF.

This chain uses TRBV5-1 with TRBJ2-7; 7 positions agree with TRBD1. The CDR3 runs 16 residues. Germline assignment: CDR1 SGHRS and CDR2 YFSETQ. J gave up 6 bases and V 3 bases, and 15 bases lay outside the gene matches. The chain's CDR3 is CASSSGTESRGLEQYF. The DNA of the CDR3 is TGCGCCAGCAGCTCCGGGACAGAGTCCCGAGGCCTCGAGCAGTACTTC.

This clone was observed once. The chain links TRBV27 to TRBJ1-5; TRBD1 is a possible D gene (6 bases). Trimming shortened V by 8 bases and J by 0 bases, and 11 bases separated the two germline ends. CDR3 length: 14 amino acids. Germline lookup yields CDR1 MNHEY and CDR2 SMNVEV (reference sequence). The CDR3 protein is CASPWGHSNQPQHF. CDR3 nucleotide sequence: TGTGCCAGCCCCTGGGGACATAGCAATCAGCCCCAGCATTTT.

The chain employs TRBV5-1 and TRBJ2-7, with D perhaps TRBD2 (6 bases). Per the germline V gene, CDR1 is SGHRS and CDR2 is YFSETQ. V was pared by 3 bases and J by 6 bases, with 13 bases between. The CDR3 is made up of 13 amino acids. The CDR3 region is CASSSGVLVEQYF. DNA of the CDR3: TGCGCCAGCAGCTCGGGAGTGCTGGTCGAGCAGTACTTC.

V gene TRBV6-1 combines with J gene TRBJ2-2, with 9 nucleotides matching TRBD1. V was clipped by 4 bases and J by 3 bases; unmatched bases: 15. Germline-derived CDR1 and CDR2 are MNHNS and SASEGT. The CDR3 is 19 residues long. As DNA, the CDR3 is TGTGCCAGCAGTGTCCGTCCGCTCGATGGGACAGGGCACACCGGGGAGCTGTTTTTT. This sequence encodes CASSVRPLDGTGHTGELFF.